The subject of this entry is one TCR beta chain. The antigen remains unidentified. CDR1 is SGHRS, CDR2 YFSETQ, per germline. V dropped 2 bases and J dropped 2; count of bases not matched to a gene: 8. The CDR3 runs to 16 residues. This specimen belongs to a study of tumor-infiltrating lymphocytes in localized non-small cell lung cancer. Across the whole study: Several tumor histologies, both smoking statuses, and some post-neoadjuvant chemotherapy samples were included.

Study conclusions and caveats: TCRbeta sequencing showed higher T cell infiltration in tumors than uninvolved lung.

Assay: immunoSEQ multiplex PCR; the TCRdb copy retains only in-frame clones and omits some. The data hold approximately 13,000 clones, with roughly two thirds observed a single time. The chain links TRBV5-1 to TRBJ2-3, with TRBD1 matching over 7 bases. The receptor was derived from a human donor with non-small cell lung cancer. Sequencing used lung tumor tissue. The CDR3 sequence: CASSLGDRAHTDTQYF. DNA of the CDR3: TGCGCCAGCAGCTTAGGAGACAGGGCCCACACAGATACGCAGTATTTT.